The sequence of this T cell receptor (beta chain) was determined in a study of cytotoxic CD8 clonotypes in ibrutinib-treated CLL. Some clones are missing from TCRdb's copy, which holds only in-frame ones; the method was immunoSEQ multiplex PCR. The table includes 130,000 or so clones, 70% to 90% detected once. Germline-derived CDR1 and CDR2 are LNHNV and YYDKDF (reference sequence). The CDR3 spans 16 residues. J gave up 7 bases and V 1 base, and 8 bases lay outside the gene matches. The gene calls are TRBV15 and TRBJ2-7, with 12 bases lining up with TRBD2. Sequenced here: PBMCs, sampled after 24 months of ibrutinib treatment. This receptor was identified in a human donor with chronic lymphocytic leukemia. CDR3 sequence: CATSRAPGLAGYEQYF. The CDR3 nucleotides are TGTGCCACCAGCAGAGCCCCCGGACTAGCGGGGTATGAGCAGTACTTC. Supplemented by reference TRBV15 and TRBJ2-7, the full variable domain reads DAMVIQNPRYQVTQFGKPVTLSCSQTLNHNVMYWYQQKSSQAPKLLFHYYDKDFNNEADTPDNFQSRRPNTSFCFLDIRSPGLGDTAMYLCATSRAPGLAGYEQYFGPGTRLTVT.